A selection of T cell receptor beta chains follows, all from one sample in a study of T cells in localized non-small cell lung cancer. Produced via immunoSEQ multiplex PCR; TCRdb's table is partial and in-frame only. Of 25,000 to 30,000 clones listed, approximately 90% are singletons. The source was peripheral blood, collected before any cancer treatment. Source of these receptors: a female donor older than 55 with stage III squamous cell lung carcinoma. The CDR3 runs from the conserved cysteine through the conserved F or W. A D gene is named only where the DNA matches it firmly. A clone size is listed for some rows: how often the clone was seen (once, few, many), or a class if it is expanded.

j_call | d_call | clone_size | v_call | cdr3_nt | cdr3_aa
TRBJ2-1 | - | - | TRBV6-6 | TGTGCCAGCAGTTACTCGGACGGGCGGGCCTACAATGAGCAGTTCTTC | CASSYSDGRAYNEQFF
TRBJ2-3 | - | - | TRBV7-9 | TGTGCCAGCAGCATCCCCGAAAAAGATACGCAGTATTTT | CASSIPEKDTQYF
TRBJ2-2 | - | - | TRBV2 | TGTGCCAGCATCCGGGGGACCGGGGAGCTGTTTTTT | CASIRGTGELFF
TRBJ1-1 | - | - | TRBV7-2 | TGTGCCAGCAGCACCAAGGGGAACACTGAAGCTTTCTTT | CASSTKGNTEAFF
TRBJ2-3 | TRBD2 | - | TRBV11-3 | TGTGCCAGCAGCTTACTAGCGGGAGGGAGTGCGGATACGCAGTATTTT | CASSLLAGGSADTQYF
TRBJ2-7 | TRBD1 | once | TRBV5-1 | TGCGCCAGCAGCGTGACAGGGTTCGGCTACGAGCAGTACTTC | CASSVTGFGYEQYF
TRBJ1-6 | TRBD1 | - | TRBV5-4 | TGTGCCAGCAGCTTAGGGGGACAGGGGATAAGGACCTATAATTCACCCCTCCACTTT | CASSLGGQGIRTYNSPLHF
TRBJ2-6 | - | few | TRBV19 | TGTGCCAGTAGTGACCTCTCTGGGGCCAACGTCCTGACTTTC | CASSDLSGANVLTF
TRBJ1-5 | TRBD1 | - | TRBV28 | TGTGCCAGCACGGCAGGGGGTCAGCCCCAGCATTTT | CASTAGGQPQHF
TRBJ1-3 | - | - | TRBV19 | TGTGCCAGTAGTATTGCATTACGAGACAGCGCCACCGCCACCATATATTTT | CASSIALRDSATATIYF
TRBJ1-2 | TRBD1 | - | TRBV29-1 | TGCAGCGCGAAGGAGGGGACAGGCGGCTATGGCTACACCTTC | CSAKEGTGGYGYTF
TRBJ1-1 | TRBD1 | few | TRBV6-1 | TGTGCCAGCAGGGACAGGGGCGACACTGAAGCTTTCTTT | CASRDRGDTEAFF
TRBJ2-7 | TRBD1 | once | TRBV18 | TGTGCCAGCTCAATGCGACAGGGCCCCTACGAGCAGTACTTC | CASSMRQGPYEQYF
TRBJ2-5 | TRBD1 | - | TRBV27 | TGTGCCAGCAGTTTAGGAGGGGGGACAGGGAAAATTGGGACCCAGTACTTC | CASSLGGGTGKIGTQYF
TRBJ1-1 | - | - | TRBV5-1 | TGCGCCAGCAGCTTGGTGGCGGCGGGTACTGAAGCTTTCTTT | CASSLVAAGTEAFF
TRBJ2-3 | - | - | TRBV29-1 | TGCAGCTTATACAGGTCTAGCGGCACAGATACGCAGTATTTT | CSLYRSSGTDTQYF
TRBJ2-7 | - | - | TRBV4-1 | TGCGCCAGCAGCCAAGGGAGGGGGGTACTGGGGGAGCAGTACTTC | CASSQGRGVLGEQYF
TRBJ2-7 | - | - | TRBV7-2 | TGTGCCAGCCGAGAGAGTGCGACGCAGTACTTC | CASRESATQYF
TRBJ2-3 | TRBD2 | - | TRBV27 | TGTGCCAGCAGTTCCCCTAGCGGGGACACAGATACGCAGTATTTT | CASSSPSGDTDTQYF
TRBJ1-3 | TRBD1 | - | TRBV7-2 | TGTGCCAGCAGCTTACAGGGGGCTGGAAACACCATATATTTT | CASSLQGAGNTIYF
TRBJ2-7 | - | - | TRBV7-2 | TGTGCCAGCAGCCGGGGGACGGGTGGCTACGAGCAGTACTTC | CASSRGTGGYEQYF
TRBJ2-7 | - | - | TRBV15 | TGTGCCACCAGCAGAGAACCAGTCTCCTACGAGCAGTACTTC | CATSREPVSYEQYF
TRBJ1-4 | - | - | TRBV19 | TGTGCCAGTGGGGGCGGGGACATTAATGAAAAACTGTTTTTT | CASGGGDINEKLFF
TRBJ2-7 | - | - | TRBV5-4 | TGTGCCAGCAGCTTGGGGGCCTACGAGCAGTACTTC | CASSLGAYEQYF
TRBJ2-5 | - | - | TRBV5-1 | TGCGCCAGCAGCTTGGAAGCAGGGGCGAACGAGGTGACCCAGTACTTC | CASSLEAGANEVTQYF
TRBJ2-3 | TRBD2 | - | TRBV5-6 | TGTGCCAGCAGCCGCCGACTAGCGGGGGCGGGGGATACGCAGTATTTT | CASSRRLAGAGDTQYF
TRBJ1-1 | - | - | TRBV5-1 | TGCGCCAGCAGCTTTGGACTGATCCTGAACACTGAAGCTTTCTTT | CASSFGLILNTEAFF
TRBJ2-7 | - | once | TRBV28 | TGTGCCAGCAGTTTGGGCGGAAGCTCCTACGAGCAGTACTTC | CASSLGGSSYEQYF
TRBJ1-3 | TRBD1 | - | TRBV5-4 | TGTGCCAGCAGCTCACAGGGGACTGGAAACACCATATATTTT | CASSSQGTGNTIYF
TRBJ2-6 | TRBD2 | - | TRBV27 | TGTGCCAGCAGTCTATGGGGTAGCGGGGGCTCTGGGGCCAACGTCCTGACTTTC | CASSLWGSGGSGANVLTF
TRBJ2-3 | TRBD1 | - | TRBV29-1 | TGCAGCGTTGTGGTACAGGGGCGCACAGATACGCAGTATTTT | CSVVVQGRTDTQYF
TRBJ2-3 | TRBD2 | - | TRBV18 | TGTGCCAGCTCACCGGGACTAGCGGGGGGTCTTAAAGATACGCAGTATTTT | CASSPGLAGGLKDTQYF
TRBJ2-7 | - | - | TRBV5-1 | TGCGCCAGCAGCTTGGATACGGGCATTCCGTACTTC | CASSLDTGIPYF
TRBJ1-1 | - | few | TRBV6-6 | TGTGCCAGCAGTTACTCGGGGTACACTGAAGCTTTCTTT | CASSYSGYTEAFF
TRBJ2-7 | - | once | TRBV6-1 | TGTGCCAGCTTCGGGCTAGCTAAGTACGAGCAGTACTTC | CASFGLAKYEQYF
TRBJ2-1 | - | - | TRBV29-1 | TGCAGCGTTGGCGCAACAAGCCCCTACAATGAGCAGTTCTTC | CSVGATSPYNEQFF
TRBJ2-1 | - | - | TRBV19 | TGTGCCAGTAGTAGTAGTAGTTTCAATGAGCAGTTCTTC | CASSSSSFNEQFF
TRBJ2-1 | - | - | TRBV27 | TGTGCCAGCAGGAAAACAGGGTCATACAATGAGCAGTTCTTC | CASRKTGSYNEQFF
TRBJ2-7 | - | - | TRBV28 | TGTGCCAGCAGTTTACAGGGACGCGAGTACGAGCAGTACTTC | CASSLQGREYEQYF
TRBJ1-1 | - | - | TRBV5-1 | TGCGCCAGCAGCTGGTCGGGTGGGGGAGGTGAAGCTTTCTTT | CASSWSGGGGEAFF
TRBJ2-3 | - | - | TRBV11-2 | TGTGCCAGCAGCTTCGCGACAGAGATGGGCACAGATACGCAGTATTTT | CASSFATEMGTDTQYF
TRBJ2-7 | - | - | TRBV27 | TGTGCCAGCAGTTTGAAAGTGGCAACTCCCTCCTACGAGCAGTACTTC | CASSLKVATPSYEQYF
TRBJ2-5 | - | - | TRBV7-2 | TGTGCCAGCAGCTTAGCGATAGGGGAGACCCAGTACTTC | CASSLAIGETQYF
TRBJ1-5 | - | - | TRBV30 | TGTGCCTGGAGTGTACGGGTAGCGGCAGGGAGAATCAATCAGCCCCAGCATTTT | CAWSVRVAAGRINQPQHF
TRBJ1-4 | - | - | TRBV28 | TGTGCCAACCGGGAATTAAAACTGTTTTTT | CANRELKLFF
TRBJ2-5 | TRBD2 | - | TRBV4-2 | TGTGCCAGCAGCCAAGGGACTAGCGGGAGTGAGACCCAGTACTTC | CASSQGTSGSETQYF
TRBJ2-7 | TRBD2 | - | TRBV7-6 | TGTGCCAGCAGCTTAGCAGCTCCGGGACTAGCGGGAATGGGGGAGCAGTACTTC | CASSLAAPGLAGMGEQYF
TRBJ2-5 | TRBD2 | - | TRBV5-1 | TGCGCCAGCAGCCTGGGACTAGCAAGAGAGACCCAGTACTTC | CASSLGLARETQYF
TRBJ2-5 | - | - | TRBV7-8 | TGTGCCAGCAGCTTAGCCGGGGGCGCGGGACAAGAGACCCAGTACTTC | CASSLAGGAGQETQYF
TRBJ1-2 | - | - | TRBV28 | TGTGCCAGCAGCCTCTCGGGGGGCGCCGACTATGGCTACACCTTC | CASSLSGGADYGYTF
TRBJ1-2 | - | - | TRBV19 | TGTGCCAGTAGTATCTGGAACGATGGGGTTAGTGTTAACTATGGCTACACCTTC | CASSIWNDGVSVNYGYTF
TRBJ2-2 | - | once | TRBV11-3 | TGTGCCAGCAGCCAGGGGACCGGGGAGCTGTTTTTT | CASSQGTGELFF
TRBJ2-7 | TRBD2 | - | TRBV7-8 | TGTGCCAGCAGCTTAGGCGGGGGGAACTACGAGCAGTACTTC | CASSLGGGNYEQYF